The 14 T cell receptor beta chains below all came from one sample that was sequenced in a study of blood T cell repertoires in COVID-19. Measured with immunoSEQ multiplex PCR; TCRdb has only the in-frame clones, and not every one. The data contain about 100,000 clones, roughly nine tenths of them singletons. Material for sequencing was peripheral blood. These receptors came from a man aged 50 or older with acute or convalescent COVID-19.

The chain carries TRBV10-2 and TRBJ1-1; tentatively, D is TRBD1 (6 bases). Trimming left V 3 bases short and J 4 bases short, with 15 bases between. Looked up from germline, CDR1 is WSHSY and CDR2 is SAAADI. CDR3 length equals 15 residues. This CDR3 reads CASSDTGKVSTEAFF. DNA of the CDR3: TGCGCCAGCAGTGACACAGGGAAGGTATCCACTGAAGCTTTCTTT.

The chain is built from TRBV7-6 and TRBJ1-5; maybe TRBD1 (5 bases). Per germline, CDR1 SGHVS and CDR2 FNYEAQ. This CDR3 region has 14 residues. With 5 bases removed from V and 7 bases from J, the gap between germline ends came to 15 bases. The DNA for the CDR3 is TGTGCCAGCAGCCCGGGGGGGGTGAGGCAGCCCCAGCATTTT. It codes for CASSPGGVRQPQHF. The full variable domain, its missing parts supplied by reference TRBV7-6 and TRBJ1-5, is GAGVSQSPRYKVTKRGQDVALRCDPISGHVSLYWYRQALGQGPEFLTYFNYEAQQDKSGLPNDRFSAERPEGSISTLTIQRTEQRDSAMYRCASSPGGVRQPQHFGDGTRLSIL.

J is TRBJ1-4 and V is TRBV6-5; possible D gene TRBD1, 5 bases. Germline V gives CDR1 MNHEY, CDR2 SVGAGI. Trimming removed 2 bases from V and 2 bases from J, with 6 bases in between. The CDR3 is made up of 14 amino acids. The CDR3 is CASSYGTTNEKLFF. CDR3 coding DNA: TGTGCCAGCAGTTACGGGACTACTAATGAAAAACTGTTTTTT.

The rearrangement links TRBV12-3 or TRBV12-4 to TRBJ1-2; D gene uncertain. The CDR3 length is 13 residues. The V end was cut by 1 base, the J end by 8 bases, with 11 bases between. The CDR3 is CASSLVFSEGYTF. CDR3 bases: TGTGCCAGCAGTTTAGTGTTTTCGGAGGGCTACACCTTC.

The chain recombines TRBV15 with TRBJ1-5, with D possibly being TRBD1 (5 bases). Trimming pared 1 base from V and 7 bases from J, leaving 8 bases between. The CDR3 totals 13 residues. Looked up from germline, CDR1 is LNHNV and CDR2 is YYDKDF (reference sequence). CDR3 sequence reads: CATSRVPGQPQHF. DNA of the CDR3: TGTGCCACCAGCAGAGTTCCAGGGCAGCCCCAGCATTTT.

In DNA, the CDR3 is TGCGCCAGCAGCCAAGTATCTGTAGCTCTGGCTGAAGCTTTCTTT. Translation: CASSQVSVALAEAFF. V is TRBV4-1 and J is TRBJ1-1, with unresolved D. Trimming removed 1 base from V and 6 bases from J, with 15 bases in between. The germline gives CDR1 MGHRA, CDR2 YSYEKL. This CDR3 comprises 15 residues.

V and J are TRBV7-2 and TRBJ1-5; 7 positions agree with TRBD1. The V gene's germline CDR1 is SGHTA and CDR2 FQGNSA. Trimming removed 4 bases from V and 0 bases from J; junction bases left unmatched: 9. The CDR3 spans 17 residues. Written as DNA, the CDR3 is TGTGCCAGCAGCTCAGGACAGGACACTTATAGCAATCAGCCCCAGCATTTT. It codes for CASSSGQDTYSNQPQHF.

The CDR3 spells CASSRQGALTGELFF. DNA of the CDR3: TGTGCCAGCAGTAGACAGGGGGCTTTGACCGGGGAGCTGTTTTTT. The chain combines TRBV27 with TRBJ2-2; 10 positions agree with TRBD1. Trimming took 5 bases from V and 5 from J; bases not matched to a gene: 5. The length of the CDR3 is 15 residues. Germline CDR1 reads MNHEY; CDR2 reads SMNVEV (reference sequence).

The chain carries TRBV19 and TRBJ2-4; 9 bases line up with TRBD2. Germline-derived CDR1 and CDR2 are LNHDA and SQIVND (reference sequence). The CDR3 sequence is 18 residues long. Trimming took 0 bases from V and 4 from J; bases not matched to a gene: 10. This CDR3 reads CASSIDGGTSGPKNIQYF. CDR3 nucleotide sequence: TGTGCCAGTAGTATAGACGGGGGAACTAGCGGGCCGAAAAACATTCAGTACTTC. Based on the CDR3 plus reference TRBV19 and TRBJ2-4, the full variable domain is DGGITQSPKYLFRKEGQNVTLSCEQNLNHDAMYWYRQDPGQGLRLIYYSQIVNDFQKGDIAEGYSVSREKKESFPLTVTSAQKNPTAFYLCASSIDGGTSGPKNIQYFGAGTRLSVL.

The rearrangement links TRBV29-1 to TRBJ2-2; a weak D match, TRBD1 (6 bases). V lost 5 bases and J lost 1, with 8 bases in between. This CDR3 contains 13 residues. Per germline, CDR1 SQVTM and CDR2 ANQGSEA. As DNA, the CDR3 is TGCAGCGTTAGGACAGAGAACACCGGGGAGCTGTTTTTT. Protein sequence: CSVRTENTGELFF.

Notes on this clone: The same CDR3 also results from other DNA sequences found in this sample. V is TRBV6-5 and J is TRBJ1-2; 8 nucleotides align to TRBD1. Germline V gene data show CDR1 as MNHEY and CDR2 as SVGAGI. The CDR3 has 13 amino acids. Unmatched junction bases numbered 1, after V lost 5 bases and J lost 2 bases. The CDR3 DNA reads as TGTGCCAGCAGTCGGACAGGGAACTATGGCTACACCTTC. Amino acid sequence: CASSRTGNYGYTF.

This clone has a single count. The chain links TRBV6-5 to TRBJ1-2, with 8 bases lining up with TRBD1. Germline V gives CDR1 MNHEY, CDR2 SVGAGI. The ends lost 2 bases at V and 8 bases at J; junction bases unmatched: 4. This CDR3 is 13 amino acids long. This chain's CDR3 is CASSYQGAQGYTF. CDR3 sequence (DNA): TGTGCCAGCAGTTACCAGGGGGCGCAGGGCTACACCTTC.

J is TRBJ1-5 and V is TRBV5-1; D gene ambiguous. Between the trimmed V and J ends, which lost 0 bases and 5 bases, there was a span of 9 bases. The CDR3 extends over 14 amino acids. Germline V CDR1 and CDR2: SGHRS, YFSETQ. The DNA of the CDR3 is TGCGCCAGCAGCTTGGACAGATTAGATCAGCCCCAGCATTTT. It translates to CASSLDRLDQPQHF.

The chain uses TRBV28 and TRBJ2-7; D possibly corresponds to TRBD2 (6 bases). V was clipped by 4 bases and J by 9 bases, with 10 bases between them. The V gene's germline CDR1 is MDHEN and CDR2 SYDVKM. This CDR3 comprises 11 residues. CDR3 residues: CASSWGVWQYF. CDR3 in DNA: TGTGCCAGCAGTTGGGGGGTCTGGCAGTACTTC.